This T cell receptor (beta chain) was sequenced for a study of cytotoxic CD8 clonotypes in ibrutinib-treated CLL. Looking at the study overall: Once patients had received a median about eleven months of treatment, range 6 to 36, response samples were obtained.

V was clipped by 1 base and J by 8 bases; unmatched bases: 7. Germline V gene lookup returns CDR1 SGHAT and CDR2 FQNNGV. The CDR3 sequence is 15 residues long. The study's findings and limits: Measured clonality at baseline was greater than in age-matched healthy donors and tracked with circulating CD8+ T-cell counts.

Sequencing was performed with immunoSEQ multiplex PCR; in TCRdb, only in-frame clones are kept and a portion is missing. The repertoire holds 140,000 or so clones, with around three quarters as singletons. To note about this clone: What it binds is not known.

The TCR was taken from a human donor with chronic lymphocytic leukemia. The chain links TRBV11-2 to TRBJ2-1; 8 bases line up with TRBD2. Sequenced material: PBMCs, taken after 12 months of ibrutinib treatment. Here the CDR3 DNA reads TGTGCCAGCAGCTTAGGTCTAGCGGGTATCGATGAGCAGTTCTTC. This encodes CASSLGLAGIDEQFF.